The T cell receptor beta chain described here comes from a study of T cell changes during pregnancy in multiple sclerosis. The table came from immunoSEQ multiplex PCR; TCRdb's copy has only in-frame clones and leaves some out. The profile shows about 75,000 clones, 80% to 95% of them singletons. Source: CD4+ T cells from peripheral blood mononuclear cells, taken before pregnancy. The TCR comes from a female donor with multiple sclerosis, enrolled in a pregnancy study.

The CDR3 sequence: CASSKKGADRGLGGSPLHF. In nucleotides, the CDR3 is TGTGCCAGCAGCAAAAAGGGGGCGGACAGGGGCCTGGGAGGTTCACCCCTCCACTTT. This chain uses TRBV21-1 with TRBJ1-6; no check of the table's D call, TRBD1, against the DNA was made. TRBV21-1 is a documented pseudogene. The CDR3 extends over 19 amino acids.